This T cell receptor (beta chain) appears in the sequencing data of a study of cytomegalovirus exposure and HLA in healthy donors. Study conclusions and caveats: Subsequent analysis found a tendency for first-cohort TCR clusters to co-occur within the 95 to 150 validation repertoires. Most TCR sequences showed up rarely, but some public TCRs showed up in many donors. TCR beta chains numbering 164 were designated cytomegalovirus-associated. Reported performance of the classifier showed diagnosis of cytomegalovirus status with high specificity and sensitivity.

This clone was recorded only once. Antigen unknown. Produced via immunoSEQ multiplex PCR; TCRdb's table is partial and in-frame only. The sample holds roughly 90,000 clones, approximately 81% seen once. The sequence came from a man aged 18 to 29 in good health and CMV-seropositive. Source material: PBMCs.

The DNA for the CDR3 is TGTGCCAGCAGTCTCCAGGGGGAAACCGGGGAGCTGTTTTTT. Translation gives CASSLQGETGELFF. V usage is TRBV6-5 and J usage is TRBJ2-2, with 7 bases fitting TRBD1. J gave up 5 bases and V 5 bases, and 5 bases lay outside the gene matches. This CDR3 contains 14 residues. Germline CDR1 reads MNHEY; CDR2 reads SVGAGI.